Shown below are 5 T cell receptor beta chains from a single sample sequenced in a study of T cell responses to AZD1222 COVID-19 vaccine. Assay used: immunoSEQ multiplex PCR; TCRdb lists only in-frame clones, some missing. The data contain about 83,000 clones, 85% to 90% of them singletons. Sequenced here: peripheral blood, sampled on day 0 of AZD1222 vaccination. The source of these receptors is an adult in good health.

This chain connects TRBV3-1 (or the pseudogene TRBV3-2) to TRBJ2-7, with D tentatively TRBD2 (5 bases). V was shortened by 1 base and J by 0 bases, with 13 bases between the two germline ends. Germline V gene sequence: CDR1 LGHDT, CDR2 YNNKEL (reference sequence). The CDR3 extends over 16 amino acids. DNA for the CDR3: TGTGCCAGCAGCCAAGTGCGGACTCCGCTCTCCTACGAGCAGTACTTC. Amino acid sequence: CASSQVRTPLSYEQYF.

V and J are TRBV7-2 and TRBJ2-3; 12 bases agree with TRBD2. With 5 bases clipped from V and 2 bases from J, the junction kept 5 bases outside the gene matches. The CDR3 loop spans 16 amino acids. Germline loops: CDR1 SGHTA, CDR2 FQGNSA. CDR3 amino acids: CASSTGLAGITDTQYF. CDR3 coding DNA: TGTGCCAGCAGCACGGGACTAGCGGGTATCACAGATACGCAGTATTTT.

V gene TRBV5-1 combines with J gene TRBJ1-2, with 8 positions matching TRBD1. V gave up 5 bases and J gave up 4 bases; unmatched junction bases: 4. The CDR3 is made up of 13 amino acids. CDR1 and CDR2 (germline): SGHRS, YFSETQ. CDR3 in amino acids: CASRKQGGYGYTF. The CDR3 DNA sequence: TGCGCCAGCAGAAAACAGGGGGGCTATGGCTACACCTTC. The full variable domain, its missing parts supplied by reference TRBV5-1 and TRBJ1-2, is KAGVTQTPRYLIKTRGQQVTLSCSPISGHRSVSWYQQTPGQGLQFLFEYFSETQRNKGNFPGRFSGRQFSNSRSEMNVSTLELGDSALYLCASRKQGGYGYTFGSGTRLTVV.

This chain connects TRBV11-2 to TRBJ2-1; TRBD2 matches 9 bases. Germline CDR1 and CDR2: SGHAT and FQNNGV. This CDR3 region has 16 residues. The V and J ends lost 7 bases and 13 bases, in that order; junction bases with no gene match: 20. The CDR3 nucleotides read TGTGCCAGCACCTCTTTGTCACAGGCGGGAGGGCCCCCTCAGTTCTTC. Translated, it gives CASTSLSQAGGPPQFF.

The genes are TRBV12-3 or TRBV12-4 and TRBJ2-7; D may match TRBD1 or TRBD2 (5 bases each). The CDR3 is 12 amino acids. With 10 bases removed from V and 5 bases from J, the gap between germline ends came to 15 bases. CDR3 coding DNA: TGTGCCATCGCGGTGGGGGTTGACGAGCAGTACTTC. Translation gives CAIAVGVDEQYF.